This TCR beta chain was captured by sequencing in a study of OX40 agonist ivuxolimab in advanced cancers. Overall study context: Patients treated during dose escalation were battling hepatocellular carcinoma, melanoma, renal cell or head and neck cancer.

Worth noting for this clone: What it binds is not known.

General study points: On average, CD8+ T cells had more expanded clones than CD4+.

Trimming cost V 6 bases and J 7 bases; bases outside gene matches: 11. In germline, CDR1 is SGHVS, CDR2 FQNEAQ. CDR3 length: 15 amino acids. Libraries were prepared by immunoSEQ multiplex PCR; TCRdb keeps only in-frame clonotypes and omits some of them. The data hold tens of thousands of clones, with about 87% observed a single time. V is TRBV7-8 and J is TRBJ1-5; 8 bases are shared with TRBD1. This clonotype originated in an adult with an advanced solid tumor such as melanoma, head and neck, liver or kidney cancer. Sequences were derived from CD4+ or CD8+ T cells sorted from blood, sampled in a trial of the OX40 agonist ivuxolimab. In DNA, the CDR3 is TGTGCCAGCAGTCTGTTCGGGACAGGCCGGCAGCCCCAGCATTTT. This encodes CASSLFGTGRQPQHF.